The 8 T cell receptor beta chains given below trace back to one sample, sequenced in a study of cytomegalovirus exposure and HLA in healthy donors. The study ran its PCR with 60 Vbeta and 13 Jbeta primers. The table came from immunoSEQ multiplex PCR; TCRdb's copy has only in-frame clones and leaves some out. The repertoire has 85,000 to 120,000 clones, roughly three fifths of them found once; the top ten carry 4.5% to 5%. The source material was PBMCs. These receptors all stem from a human donor in good health.

The V and J genes are TRBV11-2 and TRBJ2-7; 7 nucleotides line up with TRBD1. The CDR3 sequence is 12 residues long. Trimming took 5 bases from V and 5 from J; bases not matched to a gene: 3. Germline-derived CDR1 and CDR2 are SGHAT and FQNNGV. The CDR3 DNA sequence: TGTGCCAGCAGCAGACAGGGCCACGAGCAGTACTTC. Its protein is CASSRQGHEQYF.

The chain couples TRBV6-5 to TRBJ2-5; 8 bases align to TRBD2. The J call could be wrong; TRBJ2-7 is a better fit for the DNA end. The CDR3 loop spans 14 amino acids. Germline values: CDR1 MNHEY, CDR2 SVGAGI. The CDR3 DNA reads TGTGCCAGCAGTTCGCTAGCGGGCGCCTACGAGCAGTACTTC. Protein: CASSSLAGAYEQYF.

This clone has only a few counts. This chain joins TRBV7-2 and TRBJ2-3; TRBD2 might be the D (5 bases). Germline V gene sequence: CDR1 SGHTA, CDR2 FQGNSA. This CDR3 has 13 residues. Deletions cut 5 bases from V and 6 bases from J, with 12 bases between. CDR3 amino acids: CASSPIRGDTQYF. In nucleotides, the CDR3 is TGTGCCAGCAGCCCAATTAGAGGGGATACGCAGTATTTT. Complete variable domain (other parts from reference TRBV7-2 and TRBJ2-3): GAGVSQSPSNKVTEKGKDVELRCDPISGHTALYWYRQSLGQGLEFLIYFQGNSAPDKSGLPSDRFSAERTGGSVSTLTIQRTQQEDSAVYLCASSPIRGDTQYFGPGTRLTVL.

The chain is built from TRBV4-1 and TRBJ2-7, with 9 bases lining up with TRBD1. Germline V gene lookup returns CDR1 MGHRA and CDR2 YSYEKL. This CDR3 has 14 amino acids. The junction had 6 bases not matched to a gene; V was cut back by 4 bases and J by 5 bases. CDR3 sequence: CASSPGTGFHEQYF. CDR3 coding DNA: TGCGCCAGCAGCCCCGGGACAGGGTTCCACGAGCAGTACTTC.

This clone was recorded only once. Other DNA sequences in this sample translate to the same CDR3. The chain is built from TRBV5-1 and TRBJ2-3; D is possibly TRBD2 (6 bases). The CDR3 consists of 14 residues. V dropped 1 base and J dropped 1 base, with 7 bases sitting between them. CDR1 and CDR2 (germline): SGHRS, YFSETQ. The chain's CDR3 is CASSLSSGTDTQYF. The CDR3 nucleotides read TGCGCCAGCAGCTTGTCTAGCGGCACAGATACGCAGTATTTT.

The rearrangement links TRBV5-1 to TRBJ2-5, with D uncertain. Germline V CDR1 and CDR2: SGHRS, YFSETQ. The CDR3 extends over 15 amino acids. Trimming cost V 0 bases and J 3 bases, with 12 bases left between them. The CDR3 region has the DNA TGCGCCAGCAGCTTGGATGGTCAGGATAAAGAGACCCAGTACTTC. This encodes CASSLDGQDKETQYF.

This rearrangement joins TRBV5-8 to TRBJ2-5; TRBD1 matches 7 bases. The last part of the DNA fits TRBJ2-7 better; the J call may be wrong. The CDR3 extends over 12 amino acids. Germline V gene lookup returns CDR1 SGHTS and CDR2 YDEGEE. CDR3 DNA: TGTGCCAGCAGCTCCTCAGGGGGCGAGCAGTACTTC. Translation gives CASSSSGGEQYF.

The chain employs TRBV29-1 and TRBJ2-3; D is uncertain. CDR1 is SQVTM and CDR2 is ANQGSEA in the germline V gene. The CDR3 consists of 15 residues. V was trimmed by 2 bases and J by 0 bases, leaving 12 bases between them. CDR3 loop: CSVERRIVSTDTQYF. The CDR3 DNA follows: TGCAGCGTTGAAAGGAGAATCGTGAGCACAGATACGCAGTATTTT.